A selection of T cell receptor beta chains follows, all from one sample in a study of cytomegalovirus exposure and HLA in healthy donors. The protocol was immunoSEQ multiplex PCR, while the TCRdb copy is restricted to in-frame clones and leaves out a portion. The sample lists roughly 110,000 clones, around three quarters occurring once. Source material: PBMCs. The receptors were gathered from a woman in her twenties or thirties in good health and CMV-seronegative. Each CDR3 is given with its conserved first and last residue. Fields, in order: V gene, CDR3 protein.

V: TRBV5-1
CDR3: CASSLREVGEQYF

V: TRBV18
CDR3: CASSRTSGGSYEQYF

V: TRBV5-1
CDR3: CASSRGQPNTEAFF

V: TRBV7-9
CDR3: CASSLSSGRNTGELFF

V: TRBV5-6
CDR3: CASSFFGLNYGYTF

V: TRBV6-5
CDR3: CASRGQGQETQYF

V: TRBV6-5
CDR3: CASSYLRGSDEQFF

V: TRBV6-5
CDR3: CASSHGRNTEAFF

V: TRBV5-1
CDR3: CASSLVPDSYEQYF

V: TRBV30
CDR3: CAWSGPGNQPQHF

V: TRBV15
CDR3: CATSRDRGTDRGNTEAFF

V: TRBV5-1
CDR3: CASSMTGTGGYTF

V: TRBV6-1
CDR3: CAATVRLDSPLHF

V: TRBV5-1
CDR3: CASSLGGSGRVSEAFF

V: TRBV29-1
CDR3: CSVSWGSGATDTQYF

V: TRBV7-9
CDR3: CASRDAGGYYGYTF

V: TRBV6-6
CDR3: CASSSQGRGTDTQYF

V: TRBV30
CDR3: CAWSVNRDINSPLHF

V: TRBV19
CDR3: CASTIVAGGLIGELFF

V: TRBV30
CDR3: CAWSVPGVLRGYTF

V: TRBV19
CDR3: CASSRQGAGSPLHF

V: TRBV5-6
CDR3: CASSLRGPIPTEAFF

V: TRBV19
CDR3: CASSFTVGQGGSGNTIYF

V: TRBV18
CDR3: CASSPMVSTGNQPQHF

V: TRBV30
CDR3: CAWDGQGGTEAFF

V: TRBV19
CDR3: CASSQVKGDTQYF

V: TRBV4-3
CDR3: CASSQERSGGGSEKLFF

V: TRBV19
CDR3: CASSVLSGTTNYGYTF

V: TRBV6-1
CDR3: CASSVAGGIANEQFF

V: TRBV6-1
CDR3: CASSDGPGLAPNEQFF

V: TRBV7-9
CDR3: CASSEFSGRPSTDTQYF

V: TRBV27
CDR3: CASSFLSNTGELFF

V: TRBV30
CDR3: CACYKGENTEAFF

V: TRBV6-6
CDR3: CASNIGGRSHGYTF